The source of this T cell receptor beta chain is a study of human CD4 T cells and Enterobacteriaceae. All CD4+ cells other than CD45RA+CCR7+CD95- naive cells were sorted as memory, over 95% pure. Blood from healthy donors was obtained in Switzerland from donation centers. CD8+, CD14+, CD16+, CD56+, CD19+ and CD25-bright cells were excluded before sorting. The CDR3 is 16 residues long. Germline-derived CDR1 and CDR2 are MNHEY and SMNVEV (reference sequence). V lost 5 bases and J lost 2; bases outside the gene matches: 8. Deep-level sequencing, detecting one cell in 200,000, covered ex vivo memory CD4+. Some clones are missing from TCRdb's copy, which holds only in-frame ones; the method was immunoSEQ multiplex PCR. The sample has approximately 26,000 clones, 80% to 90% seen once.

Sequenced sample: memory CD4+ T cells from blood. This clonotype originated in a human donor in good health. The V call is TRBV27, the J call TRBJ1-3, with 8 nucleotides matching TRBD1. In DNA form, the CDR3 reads TGTGCCAGCAGTGCCTCCCGGACAGGGACTGGAAACACCATATATTTT. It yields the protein CASSASRTGTGNTIYF.